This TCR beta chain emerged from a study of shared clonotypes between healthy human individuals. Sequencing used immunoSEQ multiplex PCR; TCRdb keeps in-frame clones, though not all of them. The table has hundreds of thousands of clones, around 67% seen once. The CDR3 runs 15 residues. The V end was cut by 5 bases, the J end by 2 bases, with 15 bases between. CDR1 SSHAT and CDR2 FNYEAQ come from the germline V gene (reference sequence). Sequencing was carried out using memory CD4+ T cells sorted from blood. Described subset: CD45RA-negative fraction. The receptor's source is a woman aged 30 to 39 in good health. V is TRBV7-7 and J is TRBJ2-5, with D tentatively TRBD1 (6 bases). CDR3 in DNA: TGTGCCAGCAGCCGCAATACAGGGCGGCAAGAGACCCAGTACTTC. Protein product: CASSRNTGRQETQYF. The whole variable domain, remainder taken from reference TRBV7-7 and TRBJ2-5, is GAGVSQSPRYKVTKRGQDVTLRCDPISSHATLYWYQQALGQGPEFLTYFNYEAQPDKSGLPSDRFSAERPEGSISTLTIQRTEQRDSAMYRCASSRNTGRQETQYFGPGTRLLVL.